Here is one T cell receptor (beta chain) with its context. What it binds is unknown. A read error is possible here, since a much larger clone lies one base away. TCR beta rearrangements were amplified from peripheral blood genomic DNA. These data belong to a study of T cell repertoires in aging, cancer and after chemotherapy. Overall study findings and caveats: Healthy donors lost TCR diversity with age mainly through richness, cancer patients through richness and evenness.

Rearranged V-D-J TRB sequences were amplified with a mixed TRB-A/B primer pool. TCRdb itself ran the multiplex PCR reads through MiXCR, one entry per CDR3 protein. The repertoire holds over 8,500 distinct CDR3 sequences, with roughly 24% as singletons. This TCR came from a human donor in good health. Sequences were obtained from blood.

The CDR3 DNA follows: TGTGCCAGCAGTTTACCCGGGACTAGCTACGAGCAGTACTTC. Translated: CASSLPGTSYEQYF. The chain links TRBV12-3 or TRBV12-4 to TRBJ2-7, with 8 positions matching TRBD2. The V gene end was trimmed by 2 bases and the J gene end by 3 bases; junction bases not matched to a gene: 3. This CDR3 has 14 amino acids.